One and the same sample provided the 23 T cell receptor beta chains below, sequenced in a study of blood T cell repertoires in COVID-19. The assay was immunoSEQ multiplex PCR, and TCRdb's table has in-frame clones only and misses some. This table holds approximately 160,000 clones, 90% to 95% found once. Source material: peripheral blood. Every receptor here comes from a man aged 45 to 65 with acute or convalescent COVID-19.

The genes are TRBV11-2 and TRBJ1-1; 12 nucleotides agree with TRBD1. Germline lookup yields CDR1 SGHAT and CDR2 FQNNGV. The CDR3 extends over 16 amino acids. V trimming: 5 bases; J trimming: 1 base; junction bases outside the gene matches: 5. The CDR3 DNA reads TGTGCCAGCAGCGAATCGGGACAGGGGGCGAACACTGAAGCTTTCTTT. This encodes CASSESGQGANTEAFF.

The genes are TRBV11-2 and TRBJ2-1; possibly TRBD2 for D (5 bases). V was pared by 4 bases and J by 4 bases, with 14 bases between. In germline, CDR1 is SGHAT, CDR2 FQNNGV. This CDR3 comprises 15 residues. CDR3 in DNA: TGTGCCAGCAGCTCTCCTCAAACGGGGTACAATGAGCAGTTCTTC. Translated: CASSSPQTGYNEQFF.

The chain joins TRBV11-1 to TRBJ1-6; 7 nucleotides match TRBD1. Germline CDR1 is SGHAT and CDR2 is FQDESV (reference sequence). This CDR3 contains 16 residues. V shed 5 bases, J shed 0 bases, and the junction held 4 bases outside the gene matches. As DNA, the CDR3 is TGTGCCAGCAGCACCCGGACAGGCTCCTATAATTCACCCCTCCACTTT. Translation gives CASSTRTGSYNSPLHF.

Only a few counts were recorded for this clone. The chain has TRBV18 and TRBJ2-2; the D gene is possibly TRBD1 (6 bases). In germline, CDR1 is KGHSH, CDR2 LQKENI. There are 17 residues in the CDR3. V lost 5 bases to trimming and J lost 0 bases, with 16 bases between them. The CDR3 coding sequence is TGTGCCAGCTCATCCATTCTGACAGGATCGAACACCGGGGAGCTGTTTTTT. It encodes CASSSILTGSNTGELFF.

V usage is TRBV10-3 and J usage is TRBJ2-3; 11 nucleotides align to TRBD2. The CDR3 totals 14 residues. Trimming cost V 9 bases and J 6 bases; bases outside gene matches: 8. The germline CDR1 and CDR2 sequences are ENHRY and SYGVKD. As DNA, the CDR3 is TGTGCCATGGGTCTAGCGGGGGGAGAGGATACGCAGTATTTT. Protein product: CAMGLAGGEDTQYF.

The chain has TRBV7-2 and TRBJ2-1, with D perhaps TRBD1 (6 bases). V was clipped by 8 bases and J by 1 base, with 12 bases between them. Germline CDR1 and CDR2: SGHTA and FQGNSA. This CDR3 has 14 residues. The CDR3 loop reads CASQGHLSYNEQFF. The CDR3 bases are TGTGCCAGCCAGGGACACCTATCCTACAATGAGCAGTTCTTC. Based on the CDR3 plus reference TRBV7-2 and TRBJ2-1, the full variable domain is GAGVSQSPSNKVTEKGKDVELRCDPISGHTALYWYRQSLGQGLEFLIYFQGNSAPDKSGLPSDRFSAERTGGSVSTLTIQRTQQEDSAVYLCASQGHLSYNEQFFGPGTRLTVL.

This chain links TRBV6-1 with TRBJ1-5; possibly TRBD1 for D (6 bases). Germline V CDR1 and CDR2: MNHNS, SASEGT. Trimming stripped 2 bases from V and 0 bases from J, with 17 bases between. This CDR3 is 18 amino acids long. In DNA form, the CDR3 reads TGTGCCAGCAGTGAACGAAGGACAGTCTCTTATAGCAATCAGCCCCAGCATTTT. Translated: CASSERRTVSYSNQPQHF.

The genes are TRBV6-5 and TRBJ1-1, with D tentatively TRBD1 (6 bases). This CDR3 contains 13 residues. Germline V gene sequence: CDR1 MNHEY, CDR2 SVGAGI. V dropped 7 bases and J dropped 4 bases, with 13 bases sitting between them. The CDR3 sequence: CASTQAGVTEAFF. As DNA, the CDR3 is TGTGCCAGCACCCAGGCAGGGGTCACTGAAGCTTTCTTT.

CDR3 region: CASSFTSGGYNEQFF. The CDR3 DNA reads TGTGCCAGCAGCTTTACTAGCGGGGGCTACAATGAGCAGTTCTTC. This chain connects TRBV7-2 to TRBJ2-1; TRBD2 matches 11 bases. V shed 3 bases, J shed 3 bases, and the junction held 1 base outside the gene matches. This CDR3 comprises 15 residues. Per germline, CDR1 SGHTA and CDR2 FQGNSA.

The chain joins TRBV28 to TRBJ2-3; TRBD2 matches at 7 bases. This CDR3 contains 17 residues. Germline CDR1 is MDHEN and CDR2 is SYDVKM. V lost 2 bases, J lost 4 bases, and 12 bases stayed unmatched. The CDR3 sequence is CASSLPPSAGASDTQYF. The CDR3 DNA reads as TGTGCCAGCAGTTTACCCCCCTCCGCGGGAGCCTCAGATACGCAGTATTTT. Full variable domain (remainder filled in from reference TRBV28 and TRBJ2-3): DVKVTQSSRYLVKRTGEKVFLECVQDMDHENMFWYRQDPGLGLRLIYFSYDVKMKEKGDIPEGYSVSREKKERFSLILESASTNQTSMYLCASSLPPSAGASDTQYFGPGTRLTVL.

The V and J genes are TRBV6-2 or TRBV6-3 and TRBJ2-2; a possible D gene is TRBD1 (5 bases). This CDR3 region has 14 residues. Germline lookup yields CDR1 MNHEY and CDR2 SVGEGT. V was cut by 4 bases and J by 4 bases, with 10 bases left in between. As DNA, the CDR3 is TGTGCCAGCAGTTTTTACCAGGGCACCGGGGAGCTGTTTTTT. It specifies CASSFYQGTGELFF.

In DNA form, the CDR3 reads TGTGCCAGCAGTCTGGACAGGGAGGGTCAGCCCCAGCATTTT. It specifies CASSLDREGQPQHF. The V gene is TRBV2, the J gene TRBJ1-5, with 8 bases aligning to TRBD1. Germline V gene data show CDR1 as SNHLY and CDR2 as FYNNEI. Losses at the gene ends were 5 bases for V and 6 bases for J; bases not matched to a gene: 6. The CDR3 covers 14 residues.

The gene calls are TRBV7-6 and TRBJ2-1; D is perhaps TRBD2 (5 bases). This CDR3 comprises 14 residues. Germline lookup yields CDR1 SGHVS and CDR2 FNYEAQ. Deletions cut 5 bases from V and 8 bases from J, with 16 bases between. The CDR3 is CASSALTLRDEQFF. CDR3 sequence (DNA): TGTGCCAGCAGCGCGCTGACTCTGCGGGATGAGCAGTTCTTC.

V is TRBV5-1 and J is TRBJ2-5; 9 bases align to TRBD1. Per germline, CDR1 SGHRS and CDR2 YFSETQ. The CDR3 extends over 16 amino acids. V shed 3 bases, J shed 5 bases, and the junction held 11 bases outside the gene matches. The CDR3 loop reads CASSSRTGARMETQYF. The DNA for the CDR3 is TGCGCCAGCAGCTCCAGGACAGGGGCCAGGATGGAGACCCAGTACTTC.

Remarks on this clone: Other DNA sequences within the sample encode an identical CDR3. The gene calls are TRBV19 and TRBJ1-2; the match to TRBD1 covers 11 bases. CDR3 length equals 14 residues. Unmatched junction bases numbered 4, after V lost 5 bases and J lost 5 bases. CDR1 and CDR2 (germline): LNHDA, SQIVND (reference sequence). This CDR3 reads CASSPGQGGYGYTF. As DNA, the CDR3 is TGTGCCAGTAGTCCGGGACAGGGGGGATATGGCTACACCTTC. The full variable domain, in which reference TRBV19 and TRBJ1-2 provide the parts outside the CDR3, is DGGITQSPKYLFRKEGQNVTLSCEQNLNHDAMYWYRQDPGQGLRLIYYSQIVNDFQKGDIAEGYSVSREKKESFPLTVTSAQKNPTAFYLCASSPGQGGYGYTFGSGTRLTVV.

The chain links TRBV28 to TRBJ1-1; D possibly corresponds to TRBD1 (5 bases). Trimming took off 3 bases at V and 2 bases at J, with 13 bases between the two ends. The CDR3 consists of 15 residues. Per the germline V gene, CDR1 is MDHEN and CDR2 is SYDVKM. The CDR3 DNA sequence: TGTGCCAGCAGTTTGACAGATCCTACTAACACTGAAGCTTTCTTT. The encoded protein is CASSLTDPTNTEAFF. The full variable domain, with the rest looked up from reference TRBV28 and TRBJ1-1, is DVKVTQSSRYLVKRTGEKVFLECVQDMDHENMFWYRQDPGLGLRLIYFSYDVKMKEKGDIPEGYSVSREKKERFSLILESASTNQTSMYLCASSLTDPTNTEAFFGQGTRLTVV.

The chain combines TRBV6-5 with TRBJ2-1; D is perhaps TRBD1 (5 bases). This CDR3 comprises 13 residues. V was shortened by 6 bases and J by 8 bases, with 14 bases between the two germline ends. In germline, CDR1 is MNHEY, CDR2 SVGAGI. The CDR3 DNA reads TGTGCCAGCAGAATTGGACAAACCCATGAGCAGTTCTTC. This gives the protein CASRIGQTHEQFF.

The chain is built from TRBV10-3 and TRBJ1-2; D may be TRBD1 (6 bases). Germline V lookup: CDR1 ENHRY, CDR2 SYGVKD. This CDR3 spans 13 amino acids. Trimming took 10 bases from V and 3 from J, leaving 15 bases between them. The CDR3 is CANRRQADYGYTF. The CDR3 DNA is TGTGCCAACCGAAGACAGGCAGACTATGGCTACACCTTC.

V gene TRBV5-1 combines with J gene TRBJ2-5; a weak D match, TRBD2 (7 bases). Germline V lookup: CDR1 SGHRS, CDR2 YFSETQ. The CDR3 runs 13 residues. Trimming took off 4 bases at V and 4 bases at J, with 11 bases between the two ends. The chain's CDR3 is CASSPRGGETQYF. CDR3 bases: TGCGCCAGCAGCCCGAGGGGGGGAGAGACCCAGTACTTC.

V and J are TRBV28 and TRBJ1-2; 8 bases line up with TRBD1. V shed 5 bases, J shed 4 bases, and the junction held 6 bases outside the gene matches. Germline values: CDR1 MDHEN, CDR2 SYDVKM. The CDR3 consists of 14 residues. Here the CDR3 DNA reads TGTGCCAGCAGTACCACGACAGGGGCCTATGGCTACACCTTC. As protein: CASSTTTGAYGYTF.

This clone was seen once. The genes are TRBV5-1 and TRBJ2-3; D not resolved. The CDR3 is 14 amino acids. Trimming removed 1 base at V and 4 bases at J, with 10 bases between. Germline values: CDR1 SGHRS, CDR2 YFSETQ. CDR3 nucleotide sequence: TGCGCCAGCAGCTTGAGCATGTCGGCAGATACGCAGTATTTT. Encoded protein: CASSLSMSADTQYF.

The rearrangement joins TRBV2 to TRBJ1-4, with 7 bases identical to TRBD1. Germline loops: CDR1 SNHLY, CDR2 FYNNEI. Losses at the gene ends were 6 bases for V and 4 bases for J; bases not matched to a gene: 5. This CDR3 region has 14 residues. This CDR3 is CASSQTGFNEKLFF. CDR3 sequence (DNA): TGTGCCAGCAGCCAGACAGGGTTTAATGAAAAACTGTTTTTT.

A single count supports this clone. This sequence joins TRBV18 and TRBJ2-7, with D perhaps matching TRBD1 (6 bases). V gave up 6 bases and J gave up 4 bases, with 19 bases separating them. This CDR3 has 15 amino acids. Germline CDR1 is KGHSH and CDR2 is LQKENI. CDR3: CASSPGAANKYEQYF. CDR3 nucleotide sequence: TGTGCCAGCTCGCCAGGGGCTGCAAATAAATACGAGCAGTACTTC.